The T cell receptor beta chain described here comes from a study of T cells in Graves' hyperthyroidism and ophthalmopathy. On the study more broadly: The blood sample was taken at first diagnosis, before treatment began.

Ophthalmopathy cases met thresholds of Clinical Activity Score at least 3, NOSPECS grade at least 4 and duration under 3 months. Uncontrolled infection, other autoimmune disease, pregnancy or lactation disqualified patients from enrolment. Trimming left V 4 bases short and J 1 base short, with 13 bases between. The CDR3 covers 15 residues. Germline V CDR1 and CDR2: LNHDA, SQIVND (reference sequence). This clonotype came up a few times. The CDR3 regions of TCR beta were amplified from RNA transcripts. Using the HTBI primer set, a first-round RT-PCR was run on the TCR CDR3. TCRdb reprocessed the multiplex PCR reads via MiXCR and lists one record per CDR3 protein. The sample carries about 640,000 distinct CDR3 sequences, more than 20% recorded once.

Input material: blood. The genes are TRBV19 and TRBJ1-2; D is unclear. The TCR comes from a young man with Graves' ophthalmopathy. The CDR3 is CASSTMSRVNYGYTF. The DNA for the CDR3 is TGTGCCAGTAGTACGATGTCCCGGGTTAACTATGGCTACACCTTC.